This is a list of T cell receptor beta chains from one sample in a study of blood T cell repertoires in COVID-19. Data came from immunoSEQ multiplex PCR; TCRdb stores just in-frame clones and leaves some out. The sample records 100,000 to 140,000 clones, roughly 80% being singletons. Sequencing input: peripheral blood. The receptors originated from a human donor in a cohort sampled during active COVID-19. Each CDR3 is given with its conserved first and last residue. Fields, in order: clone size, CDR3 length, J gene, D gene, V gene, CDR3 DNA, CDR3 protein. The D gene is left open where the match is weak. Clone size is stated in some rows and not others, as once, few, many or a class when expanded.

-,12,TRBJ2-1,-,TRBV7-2,TGTGCCAGCAGCTTAGTCGTCCATGAGCAGTTCTTC,CASSLVVHEQFF
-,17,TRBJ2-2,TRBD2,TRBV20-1,TGCAGTGCTAGTGGGACTAGCGGGAGGGCAAGCACCGGGGAGCTGTTTTTT,CSASGTSGRASTGELFF
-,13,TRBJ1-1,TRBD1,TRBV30,TGTGCCACAGAGGGACAGCCGAACACTGAAGCTTTCTTT,CATEGQPNTEAFF
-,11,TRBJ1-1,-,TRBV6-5,TGTGCCAGCCACACGGAGACTGAAGCTTTCTTT,CASHTETEAFF
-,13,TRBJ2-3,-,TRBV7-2,TGTGCCAGCAGCGGGCTAGCGCCAGATACGCAGTATTTT,CASSGLAPDTQYF
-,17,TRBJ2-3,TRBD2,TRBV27,TGTGCCAGCACACCCACGCGGGGACTACCCAACACAGATACGCAGTATTTT,CASTPTRGLPNTDTQYF
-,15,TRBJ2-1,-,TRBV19,TGTGCCAGTAGTATTACCGGAGGGCCCAAAAATGAGCAGTTCTTC,CASSITGGPKNEQFF
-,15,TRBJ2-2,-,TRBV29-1,TGCAGCGTTGAAGGGAGGGCAGGGCACACCGGGGAGCTGTTTTTT,CSVEGRAGHTGELFF
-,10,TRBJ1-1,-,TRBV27,TGTGCCAGCAGTTTCTCTGAAGCTTTCTTT,CASSFSEAFF
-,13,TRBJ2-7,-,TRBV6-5,TGTGCCAGCAGTACGCTGACAGGGAGGGAGCAGTACTTC,CASSTLTGREQYF
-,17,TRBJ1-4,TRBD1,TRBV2,TGTGCCAGCAGTGCGCGGACAGGGGTCACCCGAGGGGAAAAACTGTTTTTT,CASSARTGVTRGEKLFF
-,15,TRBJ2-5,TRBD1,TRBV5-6,TGTGCCAGCAGCTTCCGGGACAGGGTGGGTGGGACCCAGTACTTC,CASSFRDRVGGTQYF
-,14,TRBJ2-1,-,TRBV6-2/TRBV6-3,TGTGCCAGCAGTAGCCTCTCCTCGAGAGATGAGCAGTTCTTC,CASSSLSSRDEQFF
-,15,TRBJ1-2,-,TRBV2,TGTGCCAGCAGTGAAGCTGAGGCGTCTCTGTCGGGCTACACCTTC,CASSEAEASLSGYTF
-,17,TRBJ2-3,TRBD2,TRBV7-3,TGTGCCAGCAGCCCAGGGGGGACTAGCGGGAGCACAGATACGCAGTATTTT,CASSPGGTSGSTDTQYF
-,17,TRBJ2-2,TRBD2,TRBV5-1,TGCGCCAGCAGGGCCGACGGAGGGACTAGCAATCTCGGGGAGCTGTTTTTT,CASRADGGTSNLGELFF
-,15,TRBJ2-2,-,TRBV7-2,TGTGCCAGCAGCTTGTTCGGGGGTGACACCGGGGAGCTGTTTTTT,CASSLFGGDTGELFF
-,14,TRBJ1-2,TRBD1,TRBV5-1,TGCGCCAGCAGCTTGGACACAGGGGGTCAGGACTACACCTTC,CASSLDTGGQDYTF
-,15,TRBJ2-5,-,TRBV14,TGTGCCAGCAGCCAAGATCAGGGGCGGATGGAGACCCAGTACTTC,CASSQDQGRMETQYF
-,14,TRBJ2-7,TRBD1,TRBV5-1,TGCGCCAGCAGCCCCGGGACAGGGACCTACGAGCAGTACTTC,CASSPGTGTYEQYF
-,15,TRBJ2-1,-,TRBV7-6,TGTGCCAGCAGCTTAGGAATGGGAGGGGGGGGTGAGCAGTTCTTC,CASSLGMGGGGEQFF
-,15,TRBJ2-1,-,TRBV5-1,TGCGCCAGCAGCTTGGGGCAGAACTCCTACAATGAGCAGTTCTTC,CASSLGQNSYNEQFF
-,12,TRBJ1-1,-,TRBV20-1,TGCAGTGCTAGTAGCCGGAACACTGAAGCTTTCTTT,CSASSRNTEAFF
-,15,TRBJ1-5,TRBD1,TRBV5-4,TGTGCCAGCAGCGAAAAACAGGGGGCAGGTCAGCCCCAGCATTTT,CASSEKQGAGQPQHF
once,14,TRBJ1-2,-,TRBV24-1,TGTGCCACCAGTGACTCTGGAGGGAGCTATGGCTACACCTTC,CATSDSGGSYGYTF
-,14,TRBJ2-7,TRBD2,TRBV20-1,TGCAGTGCTAGTACTAGCGGGATCCCCTACGAGCAGTACTTC,CSASTSGIPYEQYF
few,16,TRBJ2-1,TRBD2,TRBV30,TGTGCCTGGAGTGGACTAGCGGGAGGAACCTACAATGAGCAGTTCTTC,CAWSGLAGGTYNEQFF
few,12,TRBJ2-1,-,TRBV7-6,TGTGCCAGCAGCCTAAACGGGGTTGAGCAGTTCTTC,CASSLNGVEQFF
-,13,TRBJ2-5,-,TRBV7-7,TGTGCTAGCAGCTTAATTTCTTTGGAGACCCAGTACTTC,CASSLISLETQYF
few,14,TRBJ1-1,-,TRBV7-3,TGTGCCAGCAGCTTAAGCGGGATACCAGGTGAAGCTTTCTTT,CASSLSGIPGEAFF
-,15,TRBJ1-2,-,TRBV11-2,TGTGCCAGCAGCTTATCACCAGGGTGGAACTATGGCTACACCTTC,CASSLSPGWNYGYTF
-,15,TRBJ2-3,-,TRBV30,TGTGCCTTCGAAGCGGAGCCGGACCCCACAGATACGCAGTATTTT,CAFEAEPDPTDTQYF